The rows below give T cell receptor beta chains drawn from one sample of a study of blood T cell repertoires in COVID-19. Using immunoSEQ multiplex PCR, the repertoire was profiled, and TCRdb retains in-frame clones only, with some absent. The table records around 250,000 clones, 80% to 90% of them present only once. Input material: PBMCs or T cells enriched from blood (not recorded which). The receptors were gathered from a woman aged 45-60 years who had recovered from COVID-19. The CDR3 runs from the conserved cysteine through the conserved F or W. The D gene is left open where the match is weak. Expanded clones are given a class, and other clones once, few, many or no size at all.

CDR3nt,CDR3aa,v_gene,j_gene,abundance,d_gene
TGTGCCAGTACCTGGGACAGCTACGAGCAGTACTTC,CASTWDSYEQYF,TRBV7-2,TRBJ2-7,NA,TRBD1
TGCGCCAGCTCAGGGGGCCATGGAAGCTCCTACAATGAGCAGTTCTTC,CASSGGHGSSYNEQFF,TRBV5-1,TRBJ2-1,NA,TRBD1
TGTGCCAGCAGCCTTGACAGCCCTGAAGCTTTCTTT,CASSLDSPEAFF,TRBV2,TRBJ1-1,few,NA
TGTGCCAGCAGCTCGGGGGTGGGTGAAAAACTGTTTTTT,CASSSGVGEKLFF,TRBV7-9,TRBJ1-4,NA,NA
TGTGCCAGCTCACCGATACTGGGACTCCGTTGGGACATTCAGTACTTC,CASSPILGLRWDIQYF,TRBV18,TRBJ2-4,NA,NA
TGTGCCAGTAGTGCTCCCCGGGACAGGGAACCTAACTATGGCTACACCTTC,CASSAPRDREPNYGYTF,TRBV19,TRBJ1-2,NA,TRBD1
TGTGCCAGCAACCCTGGAGGGAGGAACTATGGCTACACCTTC,CASNPGGRNYGYTF,TRBV6-5,TRBJ1-2,NA,NA
TGTGCCAGCAGCTCTGTTCGGGGAACGGGTTTGAGCACTGAAGCTTTCTTT,CASSSVRGTGLSTEAFF,TRBV5-6,TRBJ1-1,NA,NA
TGTGCCATCAGTGAGTCGGCAGGGGAGTACGAGCAGTACTTC,CAISESAGEYEQYF,TRBV10-3,TRBJ2-7,NA,NA
TGTGCCAGCTCGGACAGGGGGCGGGGTCCCACCGGGGAGCTGTTTTTT,CASSDRGRGPTGELFF,TRBV2,TRBJ2-2,NA,TRBD1
TGTGCCAGCAGCCCTCAGGGGGCCAGCTGGGGTGAAAAACTGTTTTTT,CASSPQGASWGEKLFF,TRBV28,TRBJ1-4,NA,TRBD1
TGTGCCAGCCGACGGGACAGGGATACCTACAATGAGCAGTTCTTC,CASRRDRDTYNEQFF,TRBV27,TRBJ2-1,NA,TRBD1
TGTGCCAGCAGCTTAGGGCTTAACAATGAGCAGTTCTTC,CASSLGLNNEQFF,TRBV7-2,TRBJ2-1,few,NA
TGTGCCAGCAGGTACAGGGAAGGGAATTCACCCCTCCACTTT,CASRYREGNSPLHF,TRBV2,TRBJ1-6,NA,NA
TGTGCCAGCAGTAGGAACAGCTATAATGAAAAACTGTTTTTT,CASSRNSYNEKLFF,TRBV6-5,TRBJ1-4,NA,NA
TGTGCCAGCAGCCACCTTCTGGGTGACAGGGCGAACACTGAAGCTTTCTTT,CASSHLLGDRANTEAFF,TRBV7-6,TRBJ1-1,NA,TRBD1
TGTGCCAGCAGTCGAAGCGGGATTAGCACAGATACGCAGTATTTT,CASSRSGISTDTQYF,TRBV7-9,TRBJ2-3,NA,TRBD2
TGTGCCAGCTCTGGGAGGCTTGTAGCTTTCTTT,CASSGRLVAFF,TRBV6-5,TRBJ1-1,NA,NA
TGTGCCAGCAGTCCGGGGGGGACTAATGAAAAACTGTTTTTT,CASSPGGTNEKLFF,TRBV28,TRBJ1-4,NA,NA
TGTGCCAGCAGTAAAGCAGGGGGCGAAGTCTATGGCTACACCTTC,CASSKAGGEVYGYTF,TRBV9,TRBJ1-2,few,TRBD1
TGTGCCAGCAGCCCCCAGTGGGACAGGGATTCACCCCTCCACTTT,CASSPQWDRDSPLHF,TRBV5-4,TRBJ1-6,NA,TRBD1
TGTGCCAGCAGCTTAATTATCACACCAACTAGCGTATCCTACGAGCAGTACTTC,CASSLIITPTSVSYEQYF,TRBV11-2,TRBJ2-7,NA,TRBD2
TGTGCCAGCTCACCAACGGACAGGGCCACCTACGAGCAGTACTTC,CASSPTDRATYEQYF,TRBV18,TRBJ2-7,NA,TRBD1
TGTGCCAGCAAACAGGGCGATGAGCAGTTCTTC,CASKQGDEQFF,TRBV28,TRBJ2-1,NA,NA
TGCAGCACCTACGGGACTAGCGGATACAATGAGCAGTTCTTC,CSTYGTSGYNEQFF,TRBV29-1,TRBJ2-1,NA,TRBD2
TGTGCCAGCTCACCGTTAGTCGGGAATGAGCAGTTCTTC,CASSPLVGNEQFF,TRBV18,TRBJ2-1,NA,NA
TGTGCCAGCAGCCCAAACGCGGGGTACACCGGGGAGCTGTTTTTT,CASSPNAGYTGELFF,TRBV7-8,TRBJ2-2,NA,NA
TGTGCCACCAGTGAGGGAGATTCGAGCACCGGGGAGCTGTTTTTT,CATSEGDSSTGELFF,TRBV24-1,TRBJ2-2,NA,NA
TGTGCCAGCAGTTTAGGTGGGAGTATGAGGCCTGGGGAGCTGTTTTTT,CASSLGGSMRPGELFF,TRBV28,TRBJ2-2,NA,NA
TGTGCCTGGAGTCCCAGGGCTGGCTATGGCTACACCTTC,CAWSPRAGYGYTF,TRBV30,TRBJ1-2,NA,NA